The entry below describes one T cell receptor beta chain. Antigen specificity is unknown. The data originate from a study of PD-1 blockade in classical Hodgkin lymphoma. Study-level background: Patients were administered nivolumab (3 mg/kg intravenously) every 2 weeks. Whole-study findings and limits: Patients were excluded if nivolumab began under 1 year after ASCT (the autologous transplant). Diminished baseline TCR diversity has been reported in newly diagnosed patients relative to healthy donors.

Exposure to brentuximab vedotin varied, and each patient had relapsed following autologous stem cell transplantation. Under best response, outcomes were complete response, partial response or progressive disease. TCRdb's table, derived via immunoSEQ multiplex PCR, lists solely in-frame clones and lacks some. Of approximately 57,000 clones in the sample, approximately 89% are singletons; the top ten hold about 10%. CDR1 and CDR2 from the germline V gene are LNHDA and SQIVND (reference sequence). The CDR3 totals 17 residues. Losses at the gene ends were 0 bases for V and 0 bases for J; bases not matched to a gene: 6.

The TCR sequence derives from a human donor with classical Hodgkin lymphoma. This sample comprised peripheral blood mononuclear cells (PBMCs), obtained before the second cycle of nivolumab. This chain links TRBV19 with TRBJ1-1; 8 bases agree with TRBD1. Here the CDR3 reads CASSIDYGRGLNTEAFF. The CDR3 bases are TGTGCCAGTAGTATAGATTACGGCAGGGGGCTGAACACTGAAGCTTTCTTT.